Sequencing of this T cell receptor (beta chain) was carried out in a study of blood T cells in healthy people across ages. General study points: Compared with aged donors, long-lived donors showed fewer expanded clones, suggesting selection.

PBMCs were isolated at a quantity of at least 7 million per sample. The authors extracted at least 6 micrograms of total RNA per sample. With a J-beta primer mix and a sample-barcoded 5' primer, a second PCR ran roughly 6 to 11 cycles. TCRdb reprocessed the 5' RACE reads via MiXCR and lists one record per CDR3 protein. The table lists 650,000 to 900,000 distinct CDR3 sequences, 55% to 65% of them singletons. As for this clonotype: Antigen specificity is unknown.

This receptor was obtained from a man in his thirties or forties in good health. The specimen was blood.

The CDR3 reads CASSTSGQHSYGYTF. For the CDR3, the DNA is TGTGCCAGCAGCACTTCCGGACAGCATAGCTATGGCTACACCTTC. The genes are TRBV13 and TRBJ1-2; D is perhaps TRBD1 (6 bases). This CDR3 comprises 15 residues. Germline CDR1 PRHDT, CDR2 FYEKMQ (reference sequence). Between the trimmed V and J ends, which lost 5 bases and 4 bases, there was a span of 17 bases. The variable domain in full, with the rest retrieved from reference TRBV13 and TRBJ1-2, is AAGVIQSPRHLIKEKRETATLKCYPIPRHDTVYWYQQGPGQDPQFLISFYEKMQSDKGSIPDRFSAQQFSDYHSELNMSSLELGDSALYFCASSTSGQHSYGYTFGSGTRLTVV.